Below are 18 T cell receptor beta chains sequenced from a single sample in a study of patients and donors after allogeneic stem cell transplantation. TCRdb reprocessed the RT-PCR reads with MiXCR, giving one entry per CDR3 protein. Of 190,000 or so distinct CDR3 sequences listed, 38% were seen once; the top ten hold approximately 10%. The sequenced material came from blood, either unsorted or a sorted T cell fraction (not recorded which). These TCRs come from a human donor who was either an allogeneic HSCT recipient or a stem cell or donor lymphocyte infusion donor (not recorded which). It is not recorded whose cells these are; they may come from a transplant donor.

The chain links TRBV20-1 to TRBJ1-2; 7 positions agree with TRBD1. Germline V gives CDR1 DFQATT, CDR2 SNEGSKA (reference sequence). Trimming removed 6 bases from V and 4 bases from J; junction bases left unmatched: 5. This CDR3 spans 12 amino acids. CDR3 bases: TGCAGTGCACCGACAGGGACCTATGGCTACACCTTC. Translating it yields CSAPTGTYGYTF.

The table lists this clonotype with a few counts. The CDR3 loop is CASSLGTGIGNQPQHF. DNA for the CDR3: TGTGCCAGCAGCCTTGGGACAGGGATCGGTAATCAGCCCCAGCATTTT. The chain uses TRBV7-9 and TRBJ1-5; TRBD1 matches 9 bases. This CDR3 spans 16 amino acids. Germline V gives CDR1 SEHNR, CDR2 FQNEAQ (reference sequence). V trimming: 5 bases; J trimming: 4 bases; junction bases outside the gene matches: 9.

This clonotype has just a few counts. The chain joins TRBV9 to TRBJ1-1; no firm D call. The CDR3 contains 14 residues. The germline V gene has CDR1 SGDLS and CDR2 YYNGEE. V lost 0 bases and J lost 1, with 7 bases in between. CDR3: CASSVAGRNTEAFF. Written as DNA, the CDR3 is TGTGCCAGCAGCGTAGCTGGCAGGAACACTGAAGCTTTCTTT. The complete variable domain, with remaining parts taken from reference TRBV9 and TRBJ1-1, reads DSGVTQTPKHLITATGQRVTLRCSPRSGDLSVYWYQQSLDQGLQFLIQYYNGEERAKGNILERFSAQQFPDLHSELNLSSLELGDSALYFCASSVAGRNTEAFFGQGTRLTVV.

This clonotype was counted only a few times. The chain links TRBV20-1 to TRBJ1-1; weak D call: TRBD1 (6 bases). The CDR3 loop spans 13 amino acids. In germline, CDR1 is DFQATT, CDR2 SNEGSKA (reference sequence). V was cut by 0 bases and J by 1 base, with 6 bases left in between. The CDR3 DNA is TGCAGTGCTAGAGAACAGGGGAACACTGAAGCTTTCTTT. This gives the protein CSAREQGNTEAFF.

The count of this clonotype is one. V is TRBV3-1 and J is TRBJ1-1, with TRBD1 matching over 7 bases. CDR3 size: 14 residues. The germline V gene encodes CDR1 LGHDT and CDR2 YNNKEL (reference sequence). V was clipped by 6 bases and J by 1 base; unmatched bases: 5. In DNA form, the CDR3 reads TGTGCCAGCAGACCGGACAGGACGAACACTGAAGCTTTCTTT. This translates into CASRPDRTNTEAFF. The full variable domain, its missing parts supplied by reference TRBV3-1 and TRBJ1-1, is DTAVSQTPKYLVTQMGNDKSIKCEQNLGHDTMYWYKQDSKKFLKIMFSYNNKELIINETVPNRFSPKSPDKAHLNLHINSLELGDSAVYFCASRPDRTNTEAFFGQGTRLTVV.

Only a few counts were recorded for this clonotype. The rearrangement joins TRBV5-1 to TRBJ2-7; 8 nucleotides match TRBD1. V shed 3 bases, J shed 2 bases, and the junction held 4 bases outside the gene matches. Germline assignment: CDR1 SGHRS and CDR2 YFSETQ. The length of the CDR3 is 14 residues. Here the CDR3 reads CASSWDRRTYEQYF. CDR3 bases: TGCGCCAGCAGCTGGGACAGGAGAACCTACGAGCAGTACTTC.

V usage is TRBV28 and J usage is TRBJ2-3; the match to TRBD1 covers 7 bases. This CDR3 comprises 15 residues. V dropped 7 bases and J dropped 1; count of bases not matched to a gene: 8. Germline V gene lookup returns CDR1 MDHEN and CDR2 SYDVKM. CDR3: CASTPTGRRTDTQYF. The CDR3 DNA is TGTGCCAGCACCCCGACAGGGAGACGCACAGATACGCAGTATTTT.

The chain uses TRBV6-6 and TRBJ1-1; D gene ambiguous. The CDR3 spans 12 residues. The germline V and J ends were trimmed by 1 base and 8 bases, with 8 bases remaining between them. CDR1 and CDR2 from the germline V gene are MNHNY and SVGAGI (reference sequence). CDR3 region: CASSYFHGEAFF. As DNA, the CDR3 is TGTGCCAGCAGTTACTTCCATGGGGAAGCTTTCTTT.

This clonotype was seen only a few times. The chain couples TRBV5-6 to TRBJ2-7, with 9 bases identical to TRBD1. Trimming cost V 4 bases and J 4 bases; bases outside gene matches: 9. Looked up from germline, CDR1 is SGHDT and CDR2 is YYEEEE. This CDR3 is 15 amino acids long. In DNA, the CDR3 is TGTGCCAGCAGCCCAACAGGGGGCCTAGCGTACGAGCAGTACTTC. It specifies CASSPTGGLAYEQYF. The variable domain in full, completed from reference TRBV5-6 and TRBJ2-7, reads DAGVTQSPTHLIKTRGQQVTLRCSPKSGHDTVSWYQQALGQGPQFIFQYYEEEERQRGNFPDRFSGHQFPNYSSELNVNALLLGDSALYLCASSPTGGLAYEQYFGPGTRLTVT.

This clonotype has only a few counts. The V and J genes are TRBV12-3 or TRBV12-4 and TRBJ1-5, with D possibly being TRBD1 (6 bases). Trimming cost V 6 bases and J 5 bases, with 14 bases left between them. This CDR3 spans 14 amino acids. Written as DNA, the CDR3 is TGTGCCAGCAGCTTACAGGGAAAGCATCAGCCCCAGCATTTT. It codes for CASSLQGKHQPQHF.

The chain couples TRBV19 to TRBJ1-1; the D gene is possibly TRBD1 (5 bases). Germline V lookup: CDR1 LNHDA, CDR2 SQIVND (reference sequence). The CDR3 consists of 15 residues. With 5 bases removed from V and 5 bases from J, the gap between germline ends came to 18 bases. CDR3 nucleotide sequence: TGTGCCAGTAGTCTGCGCGGGGCGGGGAGGACTGAAGCTTTCTTT. It yields the protein CASSLRGAGRTEAFF.

This chain joins TRBV4-2 and TRBJ1-5, with a tentative D call TRBD1 (6 bases). Germline V gene data show CDR1 as LGHNA and CDR2 as YNFKEQ. This CDR3 is 16 amino acids long. V was clipped by 4 bases and J by 0 bases, with 13 bases between them. The CDR3 reads CASSRTVSASNQPQHF. In DNA form, the CDR3 reads TGTGCCAGCAGCCGGACAGTTTCTGCTAGCAATCAGCCCCAGCATTTT.

This clonotype has more than one count but fewer than ten. This chain connects TRBV7-9 to TRBJ1-4; D is undetermined. The CDR3 extends over 13 amino acids. Germline V gene sequence: CDR1 SEHNR, CDR2 FQNEAQ (reference sequence). V was trimmed by 2 bases and J by 8 bases, leaving 9 bases between them. The CDR3 loop is CASSLLLAEKLFF. The CDR3 DNA reads as TGTGCCAGCAGCTTACTGTTGGCCGAAAAACTGTTTTTT.

This chain connects TRBV5-5 to TRBJ2-7; D is ambiguous. V lost 0 bases, J lost 3 bases, and 10 bases lay in between. The CDR3 sequence is 14 residues long. Per the germline V gene, CDR1 is SGHKS and CDR2 is YYEKEE (reference sequence). The CDR3 is CASSLELPYYEQYF. The CDR3 bases are TGTGCCAGCAGCTTGGAGTTGCCATACTACGAGCAGTACTTC.

This chain connects TRBV12-3 or TRBV12-4 to TRBJ2-1, with 11 nucleotides matching TRBD1. Losses at the gene ends were 5 bases for V and 7 bases for J; bases not matched to a gene: 4. This CDR3 spans 14 amino acids. CDR3 residues: CASSGQGAWNEQFF. CDR3 nucleotide sequence: TGTGCCAGCAGTGGACAGGGGGCTTGGAATGAGCAGTTCTTC.

This clonotype was seen a few times. The rearrangement joins TRBV20-1 to TRBJ1-1, with D uncertain. Per the germline V gene, CDR1 is DFQATT and CDR2 is SNEGSKA (reference sequence). The CDR3 is made up of 13 amino acids. V was clipped by 4 bases and J by 0 bases, with 9 bases between them. The CDR3 loop is CSAMPRVNTEAFF. The CDR3, as DNA: TGCAGTGCTATGCCGAGGGTGAACACTGAAGCTTTCTTT.

This clonotype was detected only a few times. The CDR3 sequence: CASSRGPGLNTEAFF. In DNA, the CDR3 is TGTGCCAGCAGCCGAGGTCCCGGGTTGAACACTGAAGCTTTCTTT. V usage is TRBV6-5 and J usage is TRBJ1-1, with D unresolved. The CDR3 spans 15 residues. Trimming stripped 6 bases from V and 0 bases from J, with 14 bases between. Germline V gives CDR1 MNHEY, CDR2 SVGAGI.

The J gene is TRBJ1-1, the V gene TRBV27; tentatively, D is TRBD1 (5 bases). This CDR3 has 15 residues. Germline V gene sequence: CDR1 MNHEY, CDR2 SMNVEV (reference sequence). The V end lost 3 bases, the J end lost 0 bases, and 11 bases lay between the germline ends. CDR3 DNA sequence: TGTGCCAGCAGTTTGGGACGGAGCTTGAACACTGAAGCTTTCTTT. Translated, it gives CASSLGRSLNTEAFF.